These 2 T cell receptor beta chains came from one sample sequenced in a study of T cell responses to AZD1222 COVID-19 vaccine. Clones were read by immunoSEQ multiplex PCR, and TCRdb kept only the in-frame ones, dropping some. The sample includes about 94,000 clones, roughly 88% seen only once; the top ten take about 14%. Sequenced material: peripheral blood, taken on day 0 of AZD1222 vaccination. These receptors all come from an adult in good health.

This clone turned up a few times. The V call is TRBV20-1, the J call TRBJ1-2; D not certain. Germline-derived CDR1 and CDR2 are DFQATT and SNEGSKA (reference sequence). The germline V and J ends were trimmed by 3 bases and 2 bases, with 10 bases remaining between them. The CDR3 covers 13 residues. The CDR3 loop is CSASSALNYGYTF. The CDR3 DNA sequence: TGCAGTGCTAGTTCGGCTCTAAACTATGGCTACACCTTC.

The CDR3 reads CSVPRSGSGYTF. The DNA of the CDR3 is TGCAGCGTTCCGAGGTCAGGGAGCGGCTACACCTTC. The gene calls are TRBV29-1 and TRBJ1-2; TRBD1 might be the D (5 bases). The CDR3 is 12 amino acids. Germline V CDR1 and CDR2: SQVTM, ANQGSEA. V shed 5 bases and J shed 8 bases, with 15 bases lying between them.